These 19 T cell receptor beta chains originate from one sample sequenced in a study of blood T cell repertoires in COVID-19. Clones were sequenced by immunoSEQ multiplex PCR, and TCRdb holds only the in-frame ones, with some missing. The sample includes about 300,000 clones, about 85% of them seen just once. Material: PBMCs or T cells enriched from blood (not recorded which). Receptors were obtained from a woman aged 25 to 39 who had been exposed to COVID-19.

CDR3 region: CASSLRGGELFF. Written as DNA, the CDR3 is TGTGCCAGCAGTTTAAGGGGAGGGGAGCTGTTTTTT. The chain joins TRBV27 to TRBJ2-2; the D gene is possibly TRBD1 (5 bases). The CDR3 runs 12 residues. Between the trimmed V and J ends, which lost 2 bases and 8 bases, there was a span of 6 bases. Germline-derived CDR1 and CDR2 are MNHEY and SMNVEV (reference sequence).

In its sample, this clone was seen once. The rearrangement joins TRBV28 to TRBJ2-7, with D perhaps TRBD1 (6 bases). Trimming took off 2 bases at V and 4 bases at J, with 15 bases between the two ends. CDR3 length equals 15 residues. CDR1 is MDHEN, CDR2 SYDVKM, per germline. In nucleotides, the CDR3 is TGTGCCAGCAGTTTAGACAGGCCGCTAATTTACGAGCAGTACTTC. It encodes CASSLDRPLIYEQYF. The variable domain in full, completed from reference TRBV28 and TRBJ2-7, reads DVKVTQSSRYLVKRTGEKVFLECVQDMDHENMFWYRQDPGLGLRLIYFSYDVKMKEKGDIPEGYSVSREKKERFSLILESASTNQTSMYLCASSLDRPLIYEQYFGPGTRLTVT.

V usage is TRBV27 and J usage is TRBJ1-1; D perhaps matches TRBD1 (6 bases). This CDR3 has 16 amino acids. Trimming took 6 bases from V and 1 from J, leaving 18 bases between them. Germline values: CDR1 MNHEY, CDR2 SMNVEV (reference sequence). The CDR3 region has the DNA TGTGCCAGCAGCACGTTAGGGGGGGGTGCGAACACTGAAGCTTTCTTT. This codes for CASSTLGGGANTEAFF.

The chain links TRBV6-1 to TRBJ2-5; TRBD2 matches at 7 bases. The germline V gene encodes CDR1 MNHNS and CDR2 SASEGT. V dropped 3 bases and J dropped 5; count of bases not matched to a gene: 9. The CDR3 loop spans 15 amino acids. CDR3 region: CASSEVGGPQETQYF. The CDR3, as DNA: TGTGCCAGCAGTGAGGTGGGAGGGCCTCAGGAGACCCAGTACTTC.

This clone was observed a few times. The chain carries TRBV3-1 (or the pseudogene TRBV3-2) and TRBJ1-5; no clear D gene. CDR3 length: 13 amino acids. Deletions cut 2 bases from V and 3 bases from J, with 5 bases between. In germline, CDR1 is LGHDT, CDR2 YNNKEL (reference sequence). The CDR3 reads CASSQTVNQPQHF. The CDR3 nucleotides are TGTGCCAGCAGCCAAACAGTCAATCAGCCCCAGCATTTT.

The chain uses TRBV24-1 and TRBJ2-5, with TRBD2 matching over 7 bases. V lost 0 bases and J lost 4; bases outside the gene matches: 7. Germline V lookup: CDR1 KGHDR, CDR2 SFDVKD. The CDR3 is made up of 16 amino acids. CDR3 nucleotides: TGTGCCACCAGTGATTTGGGCGCGGGAGTAGGAGAGACCCAGTACTTC. Protein: CATSDLGAGVGETQYF.

This clone was seen a single time. The V gene is TRBV5-4, the J gene TRBJ1-6; D not certain. Per germline, CDR1 SGHNT and CDR2 YYREEE (reference sequence). There are 15 residues in the CDR3. The V end was cut by 4 bases, the J end by 10 bases, with 18 bases between. CDR3 amino acids: CASSIIGSRESPLHF. In nucleotides, the CDR3 is TGTGCCAGCAGCATTATAGGGTCACGGGAATCACCCCTCCACTTT.

This rearrangement joins TRBV5-4 to TRBJ1-2; 7 bases agree with TRBD1. Losses at the gene ends were 2 bases for V and 1 base for J; bases not matched to a gene: 5. Germline V CDR1 and CDR2: SGHNT, YYREEE (reference sequence). This CDR3 region has 15 residues. The CDR3 reads CASSFGTDVNYGYTF. The CDR3, as DNA: TGTGCCAGCAGCTTCGGGACAGATGTTAACTATGGCTACACCTTC.

This chain links TRBV27 with TRBJ2-1; 10 nucleotides line up with TRBD2. The V gene's germline CDR1 is MNHEY and CDR2 SMNVEV (reference sequence). The CDR3 spans 15 residues. After removal of 5 bases from V and 5 bases from J, the junction contained 6 bases not matched to a gene. The CDR3 coding sequence is TGTGCCAGCAGTCCTCGGACTAGCGGTGACAATGAGCAGTTCTTC. Protein product: CASSPRTSGDNEQFF.

The J gene is TRBJ1-2, the V gene TRBV7-9, with D possibly TRBD1 on 5 matching bases. CDR3 length equals 17 residues. Germline V CDR1 and CDR2: SEHNR, FQNEAQ (reference sequence). Trimming removed 7 bases from V and 0 bases from J, with 21 bases in between. This CDR3 reads CASTRWGGDSTNYGYTF. In nucleotides, the CDR3 is TGTGCCAGCACCCGATGGGGCGGAGACAGCACTAACTATGGCTACACCTTC. Together with reference TRBV7-9 and TRBJ1-2, the CDR3 gives the full variable domain: DTGVSQNPRHKITKRGQNVTFRCDPISEHNRLYWYRQTLGQGPEFLTYFQNEAQLEKSRLLSDRFSAERPKGSFSTLEIQRTEQGDSAMYLCASTRWGGDSTNYGYTFGSGTRLTVV.

J is TRBJ1-2 and V is TRBV4-1; 7 positions agree with TRBD1. Germline CDR1 is MGHRA and CDR2 is YSYEKL. This CDR3 spans 14 amino acids. Losses at the gene ends were 4 bases for V and 4 bases for J; bases not matched to a gene: 6. The CDR3: CASSLQGTAYGYTF. CDR3 DNA sequence: TGCGCCAGCAGCCTCCAAGGGACAGCCTATGGCTACACCTTC.

The V gene is TRBV5-1, the J gene TRBJ2-3; D uncertain. Germline CDR1 is SGHRS and CDR2 is YFSETQ. There are 12 residues in the CDR3. Trimming removed 4 bases at V and 9 bases at J, with 12 bases between. The DNA of the CDR3 is TGCGCCAGCAGCGACACCTCTGAGACGCAGTATTTT. It specifies CASSDTSETQYF.

J is TRBJ1-6 and V is TRBV5-1, with a possible D match to TRBD1 (5 bases). The germline CDR1 and CDR2 sequences are SGHRS and YFSETQ. Trimming cost V 2 bases and J 5 bases, with 14 bases left between them. CDR3 length: 16 residues. The CDR3 reads CASSFQAGNNNSPLHF. CDR3 nucleotides: TGCGCCAGCAGCTTCCAGGCAGGGAACAATAATTCACCCCTCCACTTT.

The V gene is TRBV4-1, the J gene TRBJ2-3; 11 bases are a match to TRBD2. The CDR3 covers 17 residues. V lost 3 bases, J lost 4 bases, and 9 bases stayed unmatched. CDR1 and CDR2 (germline): MGHRA, YSYEKL. CDR3 coding DNA: TGCGCCAGCAGCCATACCCCTAGCGGGGGGCGGGCAGATACGCAGTATTTT. Protein product: CASSHTPSGGRADTQYF.

Here the CDR3 DNA reads TGTGCCAGCAGCTTGGGGGGACTAGCGGGACAAGTTGAGCAGTTCTTC. This codes for CASSLGGLAGQVEQFF. The chain joins TRBV5-4 to TRBJ2-1; 13 bases line up with TRBD2. Unmatched junction bases numbered 6, after V lost 0 bases and J lost 9 bases. Germline V gene lookup returns CDR1 SGHNT and CDR2 YYREEE (reference sequence). This CDR3 is 16 amino acids long.

V usage is TRBV5-1 and J usage is TRBJ2-7; 9 bases line up with TRBD1. The V segment lost 6 bases and the J segment 4 bases; nucleotides outside the gene matches: 8. Germline values: CDR1 SGHRS, CDR2 YFSETQ. The CDR3 loop spans 14 amino acids. The CDR3 coding sequence is TGCGCCAGCAAAGTGGGACAGGGAGGTTACGAGCAGTACTTC. Its protein is CASKVGQGGYEQYF.

CDR3 sequence: CASSRQSSYEQYF. The CDR3 DNA follows: TGCGCCAGCAGCCGACAGAGCTCCTACGAGCAGTACTTC. The genes are TRBV10-2 and TRBJ2-7; tentatively, D is TRBD1 (5 bases). CDR1 is WSHSY, CDR2 SAAADI, per germline. Between the trimmed V and J ends, which lost 6 bases and 0 bases, there was a span of 9 bases. The CDR3 spans 13 residues.

J is TRBJ1-3 and V is TRBV15, with a possible D match to TRBD1 (5 bases). Germline lookup yields CDR1 LNHNV and CDR2 YYDKDF (reference sequence). The CDR3 consists of 15 residues. Trimming cost V 0 bases and J 2 bases, with 8 bases left between them. CDR3 in DNA: TGTGCCACCAGCAGAGATCAGGGTACTGGAAACACCATATATTTT. Amino acid sequence: CATSRDQGTGNTIYF.

The rearrangement joins TRBV27 to TRBJ2-2; 9 bases line up with TRBD2. The V segment lost 3 bases and the J segment 3 bases; nucleotides outside the gene matches: 2. The V gene's germline CDR1 is MNHEY and CDR2 SMNVEV (reference sequence). The CDR3 is made up of 15 amino acids. This CDR3 reads CASSFVAGDTGELFF. In DNA form, the CDR3 reads TGTGCCAGCAGTTTCGTAGCGGGGGACACCGGGGAGCTGTTTTTT.